Given below is one TCR beta chain in context. What it recognizes is unknown. Although they were nominally healthy when sampled, donors likely had unrecorded immune exposures. This record belongs to a study of cytomegalovirus exposure and HLA in healthy donors. The study ran its PCR with 60 Vbeta and 13 Jbeta primers. Data came from immunoSEQ multiplex PCR; TCRdb stores just in-frame clones and leaves some out. The listing contains 100,000 to 150,000 clones. The study's findings and limits: The likely explanation for a cluster of highly shared sequence variants was sequencing artifact.

Germline CDR1 and CDR2: LGHNA and YNFKEQ. The CDR3 is 19 amino acids. With 6 bases removed from V and 3 bases from J, the gap between germline ends came to 27 bases. The specimen sequenced was PBMCs. The gene calls are TRBV4-2 and TRBJ2-1, with D possibly TRBD2 on 6 matching bases. This clonotype originated in a man aged 25 to 40 in good health and CMV-seronegative. CDR3 nucleotide sequence: TGTGCCAGCAGGAAATCCGGGGGTGGGGGAGAGGGAAACTACAATGAGCAGTTCTTC. Translated, it gives CASRKSGGGGEGNYNEQFF.